The following is a T cell receptor (beta chain) sequence with its context. Antigen: not known. This entry is derived from a study of T cell responses to AZD1222 COVID-19 vaccine. Notes on the study in general: Vaccine-associated CD4 TCRs spanned spike, dominant at 160-218 and 743-854. Donors were mostly white British, more females; clonal diversity possibly underestimated.

V lost 4 bases, J lost 4 bases, and 13 bases lay in between. The CDR3 is made up of 14 amino acids. Germline-derived CDR1 and CDR2 are SGHTA and FQGNSA. TCRdb's copy holds only in-frame clones and misses some; the assay was immunoSEQ multiplex PCR. There are approximately 90,000 clones in the sample; about nine tenths occur only once, and around 6.9% lies in the top ten. This sequence joins TRBV7-2 and TRBJ1-1, with D possibly TRBD1 on 5 matching bases. This TCR was recovered from an adult in good health. The source material was peripheral blood, sampled on day 0 of AZD1222 vaccination. The CDR3 DNA follows: TGTGCCAGCAGCTCACCCCAGGGTGGCACTGAAGCTTTCTTT. Its protein is CASSSPQGGTEAFF.